This T cell receptor beta chain came from a study of a mutant IDH1 vaccine in newly diagnosed glioma. Study-wide points: Seemingly, top peripheral T cell clonotype changes bore no relation to pseudoprogression.

This sample's time point: week 5, during vaccination. The investigators gave 300 ug of mutant IDH1 20-mer peptide in each vaccine dose, together with topical imiquimod. Regarding this clone: The antigen is not known.

Libraries were prepared by immunoSEQ multiplex PCR; TCRdb keeps only in-frame clonotypes and omits some of them. The sample records around 52,000 clones, around 89% being singletons. The source material was PBMCs, sampled from a glioma patient whose treatment included an IDH1 peptide vaccine. The TCR sequence derives from a middle-aged woman with glioma.

The CDR3 coding sequence is TGTGCCAGCAGCTTGGGCGTTGGGCAGGGCACTGAAGCTTTCTTT. This codes for CASSLGVGQGTEAFF. The V call is TRBV5-4, the J call TRBJ1-1; D is possibly TRBD1 (5 bases). There are 15 residues in the CDR3. V lost 0 bases, J lost 4 bases, and 13 bases lay in between. Looked up from germline, CDR1 is SGHNT and CDR2 is YYREEE (reference sequence).